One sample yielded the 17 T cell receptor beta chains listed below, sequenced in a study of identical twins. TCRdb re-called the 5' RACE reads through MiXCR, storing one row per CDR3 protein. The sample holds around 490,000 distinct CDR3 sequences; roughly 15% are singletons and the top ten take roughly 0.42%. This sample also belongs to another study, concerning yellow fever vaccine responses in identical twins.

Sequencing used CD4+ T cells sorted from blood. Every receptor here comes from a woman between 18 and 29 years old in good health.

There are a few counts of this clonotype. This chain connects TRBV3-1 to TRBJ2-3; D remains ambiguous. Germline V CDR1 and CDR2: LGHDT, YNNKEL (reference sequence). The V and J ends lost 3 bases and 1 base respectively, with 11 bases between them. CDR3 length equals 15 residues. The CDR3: CASSQTRSGTDTQYF. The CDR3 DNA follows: TGTGCCAGCAGCCAGACGAGGAGTGGCACAGATACGCAGTATTTT.

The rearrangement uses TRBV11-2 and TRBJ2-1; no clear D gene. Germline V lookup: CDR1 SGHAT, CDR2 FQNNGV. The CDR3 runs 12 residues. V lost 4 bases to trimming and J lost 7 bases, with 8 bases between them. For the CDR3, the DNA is TGTGCCAGCAGCTATCCTGGTAATGAGCAGTTCTTC. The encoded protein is CASSYPGNEQFF. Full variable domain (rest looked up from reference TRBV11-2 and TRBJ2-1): EAGVAQSPRYKIIEKRQSVAFWCNPISGHATLYWYQQILGQGPKLLIQFQNNGVVDDSQLPKDRFSAERLKGVDSTLKIQPAKLEDSAVYLCASSYPGNEQFFGPGTRLTVL.

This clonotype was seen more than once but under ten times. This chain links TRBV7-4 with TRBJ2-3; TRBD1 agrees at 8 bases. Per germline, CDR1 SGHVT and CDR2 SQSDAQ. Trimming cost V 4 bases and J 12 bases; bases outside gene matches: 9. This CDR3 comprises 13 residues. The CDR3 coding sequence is TGTGCCAGCAGCTCTGGTTTGGACAGGGAACAGTATTTT. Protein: CASSSGLDREQYF.

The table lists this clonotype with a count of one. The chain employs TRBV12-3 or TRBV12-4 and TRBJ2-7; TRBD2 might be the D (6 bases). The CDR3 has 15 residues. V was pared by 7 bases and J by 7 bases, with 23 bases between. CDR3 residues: CASNVSGGTCVEQYF. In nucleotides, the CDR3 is TGTGCCAGCAATGTCTCCGGCGGGACTTGCGTTGAGCAGTACTTC.

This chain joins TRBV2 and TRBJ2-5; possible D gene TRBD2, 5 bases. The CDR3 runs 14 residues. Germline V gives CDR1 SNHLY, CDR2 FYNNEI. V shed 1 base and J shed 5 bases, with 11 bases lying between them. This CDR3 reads CASSEGGPRETQYF. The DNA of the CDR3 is TGTGCCAGCAGTGAAGGAGGGCCCAGGGAGACCCAGTACTTC.

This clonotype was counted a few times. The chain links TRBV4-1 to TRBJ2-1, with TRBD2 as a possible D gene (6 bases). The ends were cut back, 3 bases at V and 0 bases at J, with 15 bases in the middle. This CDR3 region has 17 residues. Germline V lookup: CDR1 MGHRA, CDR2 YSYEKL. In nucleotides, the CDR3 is TGCGCCAGCAGCCATCCTTGGGACTTCCACTCCTACAATGAGCAGTTCTTC. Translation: CASSHPWDFHSYNEQFF.

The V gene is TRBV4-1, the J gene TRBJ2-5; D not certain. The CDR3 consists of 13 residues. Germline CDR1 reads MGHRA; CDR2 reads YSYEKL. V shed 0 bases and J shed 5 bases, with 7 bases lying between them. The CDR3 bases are TGCGCCAGCAGCCAAGACCCCTGGGAGACCCAGTACTTC. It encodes CASSQDPWETQYF.

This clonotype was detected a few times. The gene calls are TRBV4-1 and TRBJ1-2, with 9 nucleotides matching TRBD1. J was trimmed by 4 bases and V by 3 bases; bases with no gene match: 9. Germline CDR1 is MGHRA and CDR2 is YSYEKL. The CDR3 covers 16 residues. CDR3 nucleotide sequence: TGCGCCAGCAGCCACAACCGGGACAGGGCTCCCTATGGCTACACCTTC. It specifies CASSHNRDRAPYGYTF.

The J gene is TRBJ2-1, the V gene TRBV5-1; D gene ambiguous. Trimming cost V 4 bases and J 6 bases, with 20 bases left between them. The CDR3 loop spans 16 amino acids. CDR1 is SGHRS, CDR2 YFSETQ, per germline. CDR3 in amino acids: CASSTIQRNSLNEQFF. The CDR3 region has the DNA TGCGCCAGCAGCACCATCCAAAGGAACAGCCTCAATGAGCAGTTCTTC.

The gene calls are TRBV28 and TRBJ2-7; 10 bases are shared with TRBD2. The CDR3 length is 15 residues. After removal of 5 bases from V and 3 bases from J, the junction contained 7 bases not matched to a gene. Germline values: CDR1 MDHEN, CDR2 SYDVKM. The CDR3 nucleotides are TGTGCCAGCAGTCCCCCTGGGACTAGCGACTACGAGCAGTACTTC. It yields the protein CASSPPGTSDYEQYF. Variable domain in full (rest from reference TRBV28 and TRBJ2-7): DVKVTQSSRYLVKRTGEKVFLECVQDMDHENMFWYRQDPGLGLRLIYFSYDVKMKEKGDIPEGYSVSREKKERFSLILESASTNQTSMYLCASSPPGTSDYEQYFGPGTRLTVT.

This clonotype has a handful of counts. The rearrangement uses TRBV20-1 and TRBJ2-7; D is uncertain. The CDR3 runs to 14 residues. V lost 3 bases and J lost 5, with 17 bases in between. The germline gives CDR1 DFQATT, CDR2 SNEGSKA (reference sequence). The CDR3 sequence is CSASGGQYLDEQYF. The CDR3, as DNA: TGCAGTGCTAGTGGTGGTCAGTATTTGGACGAGCAGTACTTC.

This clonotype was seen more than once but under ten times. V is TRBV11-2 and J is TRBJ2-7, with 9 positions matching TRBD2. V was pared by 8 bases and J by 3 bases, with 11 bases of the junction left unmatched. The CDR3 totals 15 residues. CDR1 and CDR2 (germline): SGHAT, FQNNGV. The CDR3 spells CASGEISGRYYEQYF. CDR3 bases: TGTGCCAGCGGGGAGATTAGCGGGAGATACTACGAGCAGTACTTC.

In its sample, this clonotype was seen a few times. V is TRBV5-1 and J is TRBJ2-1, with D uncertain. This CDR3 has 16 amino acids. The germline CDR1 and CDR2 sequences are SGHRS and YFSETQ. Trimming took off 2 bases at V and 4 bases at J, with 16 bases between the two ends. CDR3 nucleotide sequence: TGCGCCAGCAGCTTTACTACCGGGCCCAATTACAATGAGCAGTTCTTC. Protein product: CASSFTTGPNYNEQFF.

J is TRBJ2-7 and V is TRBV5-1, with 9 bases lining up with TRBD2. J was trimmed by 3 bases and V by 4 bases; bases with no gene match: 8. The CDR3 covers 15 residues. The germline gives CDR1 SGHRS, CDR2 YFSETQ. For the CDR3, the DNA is TGCGCCAGCAGCCCGGAGGGACTAGCTTACTACGAGCAGTACTTC. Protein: CASSPEGLAYYEQYF. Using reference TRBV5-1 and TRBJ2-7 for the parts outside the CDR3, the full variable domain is KAGVTQTPRYLIKTRGQQVTLSCSPISGHRSVSWYQQTPGQGLQFLFEYFSETQRNKGNFPGRFSGRQFSNSRSEMNVSTLELGDSALYLCASSPEGLAYYEQYFGPGTRLTVT.

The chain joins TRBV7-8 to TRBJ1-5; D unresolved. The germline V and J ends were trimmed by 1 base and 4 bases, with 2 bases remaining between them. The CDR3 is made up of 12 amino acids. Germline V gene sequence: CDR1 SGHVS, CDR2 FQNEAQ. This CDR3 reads CASSLENQPQHF. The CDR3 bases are TGTGCCAGCAGCTTAGAGAATCAGCCCCAGCATTTT. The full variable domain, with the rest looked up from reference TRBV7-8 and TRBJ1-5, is GAGVSQSPRYKVAKRGQDVALRCDPISGHVSLFWYQQALGQGPEFLTYFQNEAQLDKSGLPSDRFFAERPEGSVSTLKIQRTQQEDSAVYLCASSLENQPQHFGDGTRLSIL.

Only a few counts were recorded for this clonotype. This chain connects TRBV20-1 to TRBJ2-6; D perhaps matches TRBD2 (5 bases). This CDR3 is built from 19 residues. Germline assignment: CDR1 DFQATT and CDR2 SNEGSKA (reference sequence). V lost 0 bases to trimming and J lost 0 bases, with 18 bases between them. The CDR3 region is CSARDLPGFLSSGANVLTF. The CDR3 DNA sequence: TGCAGTGCTAGAGATTTACCGGGATTTCTTTCCTCTGGGGCCAACGTCCTGACTTTC.

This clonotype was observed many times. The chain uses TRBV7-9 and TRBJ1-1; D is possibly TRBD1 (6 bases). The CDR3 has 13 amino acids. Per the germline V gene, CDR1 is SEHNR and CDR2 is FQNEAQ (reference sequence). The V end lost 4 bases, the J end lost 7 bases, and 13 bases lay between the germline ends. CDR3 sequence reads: CASSSYGGGEAFF. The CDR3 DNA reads TGTGCCAGCAGCTCCTACGGGGGCGGTGAAGCTTTCTTT.